The source of this T cell receptor beta chain is a study of blood T cell repertoires in COVID-19. About the study: Samples representing acute and convalescent COVID-19 were sourced from the United States, Italy and Spain.

The J segment lost 5 bases and the V segment lost 6 bases, leaving 6 bases of the junction unmatched. Germline assignment: CDR1 LNHDA and CDR2 SQIVND (reference sequence). CDR3 length: 13 residues. Methods used by the authors: Using reference gene primer amplification, nucleated cell counts were estimated. TCRdb keeps only in-frame clones here, not all; method: immunoSEQ multiplex PCR. From that table come the V and J calls and clone size; the DNA was used to work out D and trimming. This table holds about 73,000 clones, nearly 90% found once. The sequence derives from a man older than 75 with acute or convalescent COVID-19. The chain links TRBV19 to TRBJ2-5, with 7 bases matching TRBD1. The specimen was peripheral blood. The CDR3 reads CASSGDSQETQYF. The DNA of the CDR3 is TGTGCCAGTAGCGGGGACAGCCAGGAGACCCAGTACTTC.